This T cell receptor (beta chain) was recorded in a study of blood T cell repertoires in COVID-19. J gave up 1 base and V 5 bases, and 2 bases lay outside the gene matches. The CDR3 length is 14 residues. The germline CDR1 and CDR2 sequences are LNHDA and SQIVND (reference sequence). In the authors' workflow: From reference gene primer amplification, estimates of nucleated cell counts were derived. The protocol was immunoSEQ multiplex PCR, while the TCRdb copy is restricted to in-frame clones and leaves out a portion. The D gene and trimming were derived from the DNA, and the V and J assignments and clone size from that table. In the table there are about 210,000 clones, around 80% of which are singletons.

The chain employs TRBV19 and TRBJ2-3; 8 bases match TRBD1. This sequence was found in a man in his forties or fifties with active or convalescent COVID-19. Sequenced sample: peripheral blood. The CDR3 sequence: CASSPTGGTDTQYF. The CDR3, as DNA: TGTGCCAGTAGTCCGACAGGGGGCACAGATACGCAGTATTTT. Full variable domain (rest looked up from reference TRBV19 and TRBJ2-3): DGGITQSPKYLFRKEGQNVTLSCEQNLNHDAMYWYRQDPGQGLRLIYYSQIVNDFQKGDIAEGYSVSREKKESFPLTVTSAQKNPTAFYLCASSPTGGTDTQYFGPGTRLTVL.